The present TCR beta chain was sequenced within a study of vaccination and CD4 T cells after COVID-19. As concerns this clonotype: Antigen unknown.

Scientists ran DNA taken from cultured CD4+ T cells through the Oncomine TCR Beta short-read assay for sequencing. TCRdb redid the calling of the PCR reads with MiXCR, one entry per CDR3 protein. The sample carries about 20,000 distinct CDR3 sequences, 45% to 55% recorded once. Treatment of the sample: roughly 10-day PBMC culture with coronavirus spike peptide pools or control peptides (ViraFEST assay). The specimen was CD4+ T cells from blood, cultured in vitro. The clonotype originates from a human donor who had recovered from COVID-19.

The CDR3 bases are TGTGCCAGCAGGCCCCCGGGACTAGCTTACGAGCAGTACTTC. It yields the protein CASRPPGLAYEQYF. The chain is built from TRBV28 and TRBJ2-7, with 9 bases fitting TRBD2. Germline V gene lookup returns CDR1 MDHEN and CDR2 SYDVKM. The CDR3 has 14 residues. With V trimmed by 6 bases and J by 4 bases, 7 bases remained unmatched.